This is a list of T cell receptor beta chains from one sample in a study of blood T cell repertoires in COVID-19. Clones were read by immunoSEQ multiplex PCR, and TCRdb kept only the in-frame ones, dropping some. The top ten hold 3.2% of the sample, which has roughly 120,000 clones, approximately 85% seen once. Sequenced: peripheral blood. The receptors come from a woman older than 75 with COVID-19, enrolled during active disease. Each CDR3 is given with its conserved first and last residue. D genes are given only for firm matches. Size values are once, few and many counts, or a class for expanded clones, and some rows have none.

J | D | size | V | CDR3 | DNA
TRBJ1-1 | . | once | TRBV28 | CASSLGGNTEAFF | TGTGCCAGCAGTTTGGGGGGAAACACTGAAGCTTTCTTT
TRBJ1-4 | . | once | TRBV4-3 | CASSRGQGMGEKLFF | TGCGCCAGCAGCCGGGGCCAAGGGATGGGCGAAAAACTGTTTTTT
TRBJ2-1 | TRBD2 | . | TRBV5-4 | CASSLGLAMGNEQFF | TGTGCCAGCAGTTTGGGACTAGCGATGGGCAATGAGCAGTTCTTC
TRBJ1-4 | TRBD1 | . | TRBV19 | CASRRQGYGNEKLFF | TGTGCCAGTAGGAGACAGGGGTATGGTAATGAAAAACTGTTTTTT
TRBJ1-1 | TRBD1 | . | TRBV5-4 | CASSLVGQGTTEAFF | TGTGCCAGCAGCTTGGTGGGACAGGGTACCACTGAAGCTTTCTTT
TRBJ1-1 | . | . | TRBV7-9 | CASSIDAVNTEAFF | TGTGCCAGCAGCATAGATGCGGTGAACACTGAAGCTTTCTTT
TRBJ2-5 | TRBD2 | . | TRBV11-2 | CASSSLAGGAETQYF | TGTGCCAGCAGCTCGTTAGCGGGAGGGGCCGAGACCCAGTACTTC
TRBJ1-3 | TRBD1 | . | TRBV13 | CASSLFPGGKGNSGNTIYF | TGTGCCAGCAGCTTATTTCCAGGGGGTAAGGGGAATTCTGGAAACACCATATATTTT
TRBJ2-5 | TRBD1 | . | TRBV6-2/TRBV6-3 | CASSYNNRGETQYF | TGTGCCAGCAGTTACAATAACAGGGGTGAGACCCAGTACTTC
TRBJ2-7 | . | once | TRBV28 | CASSYEGPPYEQYF | TGTGCCAGCAGTTATGAGGGTCCCCCCTACGAGCAGTACTTC
TRBJ2-1 | TRBD2 | . | TRBV6-2/TRBV6-3 | CASSSLIAGSYNEQFF | TGTGCCAGCAGTTCCCTCATAGCGGGTTCCTACAATGAGCAGTTCTTC
TRBJ2-2 | . | . | TRBV20-1 | CSASITAGELFF | TGCAGTGCTAGTATCACCGCGGGGGAGCTGTTTTTT
TRBJ2-4 | . | . | TRBV6-5 | CASSYSGRVAKNIQYF | TGTGCCAGCAGTTACTCGGGCAGGGTGGCCAAAAACATTCAGTACTTC
TRBJ2-1 | TRBD2 | . | TRBV19 | CASSISAGRGINEQFF | TGTGCCAGTAGTATTTCGGCCGGGAGGGGCATCAATGAGCAGTTCTTC
TRBJ2-7 | TRBD1 | . | TRBV3-1/TRBV3-2 | CASSQGPSWDSSYEQYF | TGTGCCAGCAGCCAAGGTCCCTCTTGGGACAGCTCCTACGAGCAGTACTTC
TRBJ2-7 | . | . | TRBV27 | CASSITEGSYEQYF | TGTGCCAGCAGTATTACAGAGGGCAGTTACGAGCAGTACTTC
TRBJ2-1 | . | . | TRBV19 | CASSRAGRSYNEQFF | TGTGCCAGTAGTAGGGCAGGTCGCTCCTACAATGAGCAGTTCTTC
TRBJ1-5 | . | . | TRBV28 | CASSRRITGSNQPQHF | TGTGCCAGCAGTCGTCGAATTACTGGTAGCAATCAGCCCCAGCATTTT
TRBJ2-3 | . | . | TRBV6-5 | CASTLPGLDTQYF | TGTGCCAGCACTTTGCCGGGATTAGATACGCAGTATTTT
TRBJ1-2 | TRBD1 | few | TRBV7-9 | CASSRPGRGSYGYTF | TGTGCCAGCAGCCGACCCGGCAGGGGGTCATATGGCTACACCTTC
TRBJ2-3 | TRBD1 | once | TRBV5-6 | CASSFWDRPEDTQYF | TGTGCCAGCAGCTTTTGGGACAGACCAGAAGATACGCAGTATTTT